What follows are 18 T cell receptor beta chains derived from one specimen sequenced in a study of response to subunit inactivated influenza vaccine. TCRdb reprocessed the RT-PCR reads via MiXCR and lists one record per CDR3 protein. Here the sample spans under 200,000 distinct CDR3 sequences, roughly 12% being singletons. These same data were also listed under a study on T cells expressing NK-cell markers. That study reports: Production of TCR beta cDNA relied on 5'RACE template switching with UMIs.

This material consisted of CD8+ T cells sorted from PBMCs, taken 11 to 12 days after vaccination. All receptors come from a man over 45 who received an inactivated influenza vaccine.

This clonotype showed up many times. V and J are TRBV29-1 and TRBJ2-1, with D possibly TRBD2 on 5 matching bases. CDR1 and CDR2 from the germline V gene are SQVTM and ANQGSEA. The CDR3 loop spans 11 amino acids. Trimming took off 5 bases at V and 9 bases at J, with 11 bases between the two ends. The CDR3 here is CSVLAGIEQFF. CDR3 DNA sequence: TGCAGCGTTTTAGCCGGGATTGAGCAGTTCTTC.

In this sample, this clonotype turned up once. The chain links TRBV13 to TRBJ1-2; 7 nucleotides align to TRBD1. Germline CDR1 is PRHDT and CDR2 is FYEKMQ (reference sequence). The ends lost 0 bases at V and 2 bases at J; junction bases unmatched: 12. This CDR3 contains 18 residues. The CDR3 sequence: CASSLGPIPLDRNYGYTF. CDR3 in DNA: TGTGCCAGCAGCTTAGGCCCCATTCCCCTGGACAGGAACTATGGCTACACCTTC.

This clonotype has at least ten counts. The chain combines TRBV25-1 with TRBJ2-5, with 8 bases matching TRBD1. The CDR3 sequence is 15 residues long. Germline loops: CDR1 MGHDK, CDR2 SYGVNS. J gave up 3 bases and V 4 bases, and 7 bases lay outside the gene matches. CDR3 sequence (DNA): TGTGCCAGCAGTGGGACCATGACAGGGGAAGAGACCCAGTACTTC. It yields the protein CASSGTMTGEETQYF.

At least ten counts were recorded for this clonotype. The chain carries TRBV18 and TRBJ2-1, with D perhaps assigned TRBD1 or TRBD2 (5 bases each). CDR1 is KGHSH, CDR2 LQKENI, per germline. This CDR3 has 15 residues. Trimming pared 3 bases from V and 9 bases from J, leaving 18 bases between. The CDR3 loop is CASSPPGRMTAEQFF. The CDR3 DNA reads as TGTGCCAGCTCACCCCCGGGGCGGATGACGGCTGAGCAGTTCTTC.

This clonotype came up many times. The genes are TRBV29-1 and TRBJ2-2; D is unresolved. Trimming stripped 4 bases from V and 1 base from J, with 7 bases between. CDR1 SQVTM and CDR2 ANQGSEA come from the germline V gene. The CDR3 is 13 amino acids. The CDR3 sequence: CSVAAQNTGELFF. CDR3 in DNA: TGCAGCGTTGCAGCGCAGAACACCGGGGAGCTGTTTTTT.

The V and J genes are TRBV25-1 and TRBJ2-5; D remains unclear. V was trimmed by 4 bases and J by 4 bases, leaving 10 bases between them. This CDR3 is 13 amino acids long. In germline, CDR1 is MGHDK, CDR2 SYGVNS. In DNA, the CDR3 is TGTGCCAGCAGTGGATGGGTGAGAGAGACCCAGTACTTC. Translating it yields CASSGWVRETQYF.

This clonotype appeared many times. The chain's CDR3 is CSVEDPSLGYEQYF. The CDR3 DNA sequence: TGCAGCGTTGAAGACCCCTCCTTAGGCTACGAGCAGTACTTC. The rearrangement links TRBV29-1 to TRBJ2-7; D is unresolved. There are 14 residues in the CDR3. Trimming removed 0 bases at V and 3 bases at J, with 12 bases between. Germline V gives CDR1 SQVTM, CDR2 ANQGSEA.

This clonotype was picked up a small number of times. This sequence joins TRBV15 and TRBJ2-1; TRBD1 might be the D (7 bases). The V end was cut by 3 bases, the J end by 5 bases, with 17 bases between. Germline CDR1 reads LNHNV; CDR2 reads YYDKDF (reference sequence). The CDR3 consists of 16 residues. CDR3 in DNA: TGTGCCACCAGCAGGGACTGGAGGGGACAGCACAATGAGCAGTTCTTC. This sequence encodes CATSRDWRGQHNEQFF.

The gene calls are TRBV10-2 and TRBJ2-7; 7 nucleotides agree with TRBD2. The CDR3 spans 14 residues. Germline loops: CDR1 WSHSY, CDR2 SAAADI. J lost 4 bases, V lost 3 bases, and 6 bases had no gene match. The CDR3, as DNA: TGCGCCAGCAGTGACTCCTGGACTAGGTACGAGCAGTACTTC. Translation gives CASSDSWTRYEQYF.

This clonotype was found a few times. The chain recombines TRBV6-2 or TRBV6-3 with TRBJ1-5, with D unclear. V was shortened by 2 bases and J by 2 bases, with 7 bases between the two germline ends. Germline CDR1 and CDR2: MNHEY and SVGEGT. The CDR3 consists of 14 residues. The CDR3 reads CASSYPARNQPQHF. The CDR3 nucleotides read TGTGCCAGCAGTTACCCCGCTCGCAATCAGCCCCAGCATTTT.

Of note for this clonotype: One base away lies a much larger clone, so this may be a sequencing read error. The chain employs TRBV19 and TRBJ1-2; D perhaps matches TRBD1 (5 bases). The CDR3 covers 15 residues. Trimming removed 3 bases at V and 5 bases at J, with 16 bases between. Germline-derived CDR1 and CDR2 are LNHDA and SQIVND (reference sequence). The CDR3 nucleotides read TGTGCCAGTAGTATCTCGACAGCGACAAGGTATGGCTACACCTTC. Translation: CASSISTATRYGYTF.

The chain recombines TRBV20-1 with TRBJ2-1; D is unclear. There are 10 residues in the CDR3. Germline CDR1 DFQATT, CDR2 SNEGSKA (reference sequence). The ends were cut back, 3 bases at V and 6 bases at J, with 3 bases in the middle. CDR3 in amino acids: CSASTNEQFF. In nucleotides, the CDR3 is TGCAGTGCTAGCACCAATGAGCAGTTCTTC.

The chain links TRBV10-3 to TRBJ1-6; 8 nucleotides agree with TRBD1. Germline CDR1 reads ENHRY; CDR2 reads SYGVKD. V was clipped by 2 bases and J by 6 bases; unmatched bases: 0. The CDR3 extends over 14 amino acids. DNA of the CDR3: TGTGCCATCAGTGAGACAGGGGGTAATTCACCCCTCCACTTT. Protein product: CAISETGGNSPLHF.

This clonotype has just a few counts. The chain recombines TRBV5-1 with TRBJ2-1; 10 bases map to TRBD1. From germline, CDR1 is SGHRS and CDR2 YFSETQ. There are 13 residues in the CDR3. J lost 4 bases, V lost 6 bases, and 1 base had no gene match. CDR3 nucleotide sequence: TGCGCCAGCATGGGACAGGGGTACAATGAGCAGTTCTTC. As protein: CASMGQGYNEQFF.

This clonotype has ten or more counts. The chain has TRBV27 and TRBJ2-5; 8 bases fit TRBD1. After removal of 6 bases from V and 4 bases from J, the junction contained 4 bases not matched to a gene. Germline CDR1 reads MNHEY; CDR2 reads SMNVEV (reference sequence). The CDR3 loop spans 13 amino acids. The CDR3 nucleotides are TGTGCCAGCAGCCCCAGGGGGCTAGAGACCCAGTACTTC. It encodes CASSPRGLETQYF.

This clonotype was picked up a small number of times. In DNA form, the CDR3 reads TGTGCCAGCAGCTCAAGCGAACAGGGTTCCCTCACCGGGGAGCTGTTTTTT. Residues: CASSSSEQGSLTGELFF. This chain uses TRBV7-9 with TRBJ2-2, with D possibly matching TRBD1 (6 bases). Germline V gives CDR1 SEHNR, CDR2 FQNEAQ (reference sequence). The CDR3 runs to 17 residues. V dropped 4 bases and J dropped 4 bases, with 19 bases sitting between them. Combining the CDR3 with reference TRBV7-9 and TRBJ2-2 gives the whole variable domain DTGVSQNPRHKITKRGQNVTFRCDPISEHNRLYWYRQTLGQGPEFLTYFQNEAQLEKSRLLSDRFSAERPKGSFSTLEIQRTEQGDSAMYLCASSSSEQGSLTGELFFGEGSRLTVL.

In DNA, the CDR3 is TGTGCCAGCAGCCAAGAAGGCGGGAGCACCTACGAGCAGTACTTC. This encodes CASSQEGGSTYEQYF. The chain links TRBV4-2 to TRBJ2-7, with 7 bases matching TRBD2. Germline lookup yields CDR1 LGHNA and CDR2 YNFKEQ. CDR3 length equals 15 residues. The trim removed 0 bases at V and 2 bases at J, leaving 4 bases unmatched.

The gene calls are TRBV6-1 and TRBJ2-5, with D unclear. V was trimmed by 7 bases and J by 5 bases, leaving 14 bases between them. The germline CDR1 and CDR2 sequences are MNHNS and SASEGT. The CDR3 sequence is 13 residues long. CDR3 protein: CASTELVGETQYF. In DNA, the CDR3 is TGTGCCAGCACCGAACTTGTCGGGGAGACCCAGTACTTC.